This passage covers 7 T cell receptor beta chains from one sample sequenced in a study of CD8 T cells in Susac syndrome. It was with random hexamers that 0.5 to 1 ug RNA was reverse transcribed. MiXCR, run by TCRdb on the immunoSEQ multiplex PCR reads, gives a single entry per CDR3 protein. The sample holds about 150,000 distinct CDR3 sequences, approximately 95% seen once. The sequencing sample was made of CD4+ T cells from PBMCs. Receptor source: a human donor with Susac syndrome.

CDR3 loop: CASSRTSGGNTGELFF. The CDR3 DNA is TGTGCCAGCAGCCGGACTAGCGGGGGGAACACCGGGGAGCTGTTTTTT. The gene calls are TRBV6-4 and TRBJ2-2, with TRBD2 identical over 13 bases. The trim removed 6 bases at V and 1 base at J, leaving 2 bases unmatched. The CDR3 sequence is 16 residues long. From germline, CDR1 is MRHNA and CDR2 SNTAGT.

The chain couples TRBV5-1 to TRBJ2-5; perhaps TRBD2 as D (6 bases). There are 15 residues in the CDR3. V was pared by 3 bases and J by 1 base, with 13 bases between. The germline CDR1 and CDR2 sequences are SGHRS and YFSETQ. CDR3 bases: TGCGCCAGCAGCTCGCTTGGGGGACTCCAAGAGACCCAGTACTTC. It specifies CASSSLGGLQETQYF.

The rearrangement joins TRBV3-1 to TRBJ2-7; maybe TRBD1 (6 bases). The ends were cut back, 1 base at V and 3 bases at J, with 13 bases in the middle. The CDR3 has 15 amino acids. Per the germline V gene, CDR1 is LGHDT and CDR2 is YNNKEL (reference sequence). The CDR3 DNA is TGTGCCAGCAGCCAAGCCCCTACAGGGATCTACGAGCAGTACTTC. Protein product: CASSQAPTGIYEQYF.

The J gene is TRBJ1-1, the V gene TRBV20-1; D is undetermined. Per germline, CDR1 DFQATT and CDR2 SNEGSKA (reference sequence). Deletions cut 6 bases from V and 12 bases from J, with 20 bases between. The CDR3 consists of 12 residues. CDR3 nucleotides: TGCAGTGCCAGCGCGTACCTTCAAAAGCCTTTCTTT. Amino acid sequence: CSASAYLQKPFF.

The genes are TRBV11-2 and TRBJ2-5, with 8 bases that match TRBD1. V shed 3 bases, J shed 4 bases, and the junction held 4 bases outside the gene matches. CDR1 is SGHAT and CDR2 is FQNNGV in the germline V gene. The CDR3 runs to 14 residues. CDR3: CASSFRTGPETQYF. As DNA, the CDR3 is TGTGCCAGCAGCTTTCGGACAGGGCCAGAGACCCAGTACTTC.

The chain links TRBV7-9 to TRBJ1-2; weak D call: TRBD1 (5 bases). CDR1 and CDR2 from the germline V gene are SEHNR and FQNEAQ (reference sequence). Trimming left V 4 bases short and J 6 bases short, with 9 bases between. The CDR3 runs to 12 residues. The CDR3 protein is CASSSRGDGYTF. The CDR3 DNA reads as TGTGCCAGCAGCTCTCGAGGGGATGGCTACACCTTC.

V usage is TRBV5-1 and J usage is TRBJ2-5; 8 positions match TRBD2. The germline V gene encodes CDR1 SGHRS and CDR2 YFSETQ. The V and J ends lost 6 bases and 2 bases, in that order; junction bases with no gene match: 3. This CDR3 is 13 amino acids long. The CDR3 DNA follows: TGCGCCAGCACCTCGGGGGGGCAAGAGACCCAGTACTTC. Translating gives CASTSGGQETQYF. Variable domain in full (rest from reference TRBV5-1 and TRBJ2-5): KAGVTQTPRYLIKTRGQQVTLSCSPISGHRSVSWYQQTPGQGLQFLFEYFSETQRNKGNFPGRFSGRQFSNSRSEMNVSTLELGDSALYLCASTSGGQETQYFGPGTRLLVL.